This TCR beta chain came from a study of technical replicates of blood from a handful of donors. TCRdb's copy holds only in-frame clones and misses some; the assay was immunoSEQ multiplex PCR. The profile shows about 64,000 clones, roughly 90% of them singletons. V was clipped by 1 base and J by 7 bases, with 23 bases between them. The CDR3 sequence is 17 residues long. Germline loops: CDR1 SGHDT, CDR2 YYEEEE. By sample share, this clone is large (0.1 to 1%). The chain employs TRBV5-6 and TRBJ1-2; TRBD1 might be the D (6 bases). The TCR was taken from a human donor in good health. Some clones in this sample may be carry-over from other donors' samples. The sample comprised PBMCs. CDR3 in DNA: TGTGCCAGCAGCTTGTCGGGTCGGGGCAGGGGAGTATCTGGCTACACCTTC. Its protein product is CASSLSGRGRGVSGYTF.